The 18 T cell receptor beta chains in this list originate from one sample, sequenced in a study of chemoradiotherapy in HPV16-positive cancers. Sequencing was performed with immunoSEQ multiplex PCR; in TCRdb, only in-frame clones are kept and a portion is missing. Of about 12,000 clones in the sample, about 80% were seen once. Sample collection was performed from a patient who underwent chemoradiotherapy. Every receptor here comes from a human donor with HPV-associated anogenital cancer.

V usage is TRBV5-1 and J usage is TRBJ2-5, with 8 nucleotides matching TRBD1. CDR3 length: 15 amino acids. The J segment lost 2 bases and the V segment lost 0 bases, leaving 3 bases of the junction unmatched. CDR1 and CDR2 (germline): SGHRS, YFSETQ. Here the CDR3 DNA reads TGCGCCAGCAGCTTGGAAGGGACAGGACAAGAGACCCAGTACTTC. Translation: CASSLEGTGQETQYF.

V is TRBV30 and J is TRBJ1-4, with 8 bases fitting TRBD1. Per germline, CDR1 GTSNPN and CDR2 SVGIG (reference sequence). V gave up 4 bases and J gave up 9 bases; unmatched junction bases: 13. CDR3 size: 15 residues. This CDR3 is CAWTLPQGAVKKLFF. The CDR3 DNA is TGTGCCTGGACCCTTCCCCAGGGGGCGGTAAAAAAACTGTTTTTT.

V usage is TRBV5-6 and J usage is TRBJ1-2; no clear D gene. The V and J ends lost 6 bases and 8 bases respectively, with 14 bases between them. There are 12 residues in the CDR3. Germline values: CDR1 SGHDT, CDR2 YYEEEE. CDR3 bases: TGTGCCAGCACTAACTGGAGAGGCGGCTACACCTTC. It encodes CASTNWRGGYTF.

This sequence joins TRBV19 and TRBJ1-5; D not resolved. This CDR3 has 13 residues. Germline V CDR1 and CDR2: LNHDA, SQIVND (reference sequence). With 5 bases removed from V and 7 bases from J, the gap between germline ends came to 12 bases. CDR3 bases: TGTGCCAGTAGTGGGGTGGGCTGGCAGCCCCAGCATTTT. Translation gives CASSGVGWQPQHF. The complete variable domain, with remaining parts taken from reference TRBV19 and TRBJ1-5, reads DGGITQSPKYLFRKEGQNVTLSCEQNLNHDAMYWYRQDPGQGLRLIYYSQIVNDFQKGDIAEGYSVSREKKESFPLTVTSAQKNPTAFYLCASSGVGWQPQHFGDGTRLSIL.

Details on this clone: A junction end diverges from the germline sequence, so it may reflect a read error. CDR3 sequence (DNA): TGTGCTAGCAGCTTAACCGGGACAACATCCTACAATGAGCAGTTCTTC. It encodes CASSLTGTTSYNEQFF. V and J are TRBV7-7 and TRBJ2-1, with D perhaps TRBD1 (6 bases). The germline CDR1 and CDR2 sequences are SSHAT and FNYEAQ (reference sequence). The CDR3 is 16 amino acids.

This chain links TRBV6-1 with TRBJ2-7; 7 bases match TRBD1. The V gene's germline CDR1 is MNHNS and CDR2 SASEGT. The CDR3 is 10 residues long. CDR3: CVTGVYEQYF. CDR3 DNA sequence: TGTGTCACAGGGGTCTACGAGCAGTACTTC.

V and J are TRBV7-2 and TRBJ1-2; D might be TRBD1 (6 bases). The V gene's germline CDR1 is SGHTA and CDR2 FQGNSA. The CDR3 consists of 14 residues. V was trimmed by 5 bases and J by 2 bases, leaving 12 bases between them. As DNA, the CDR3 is TGTGCCAGCAGCGGACGGGGGCAGAACTATGGCTACACCTTC. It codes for CASSGRGQNYGYTF.

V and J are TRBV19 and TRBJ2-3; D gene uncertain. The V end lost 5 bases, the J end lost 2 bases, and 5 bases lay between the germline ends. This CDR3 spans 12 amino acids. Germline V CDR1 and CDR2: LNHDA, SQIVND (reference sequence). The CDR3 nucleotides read TGTGCCAGTAGTCCGAACACAGATACGCAGTATTTT. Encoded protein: CASSPNTDTQYF.

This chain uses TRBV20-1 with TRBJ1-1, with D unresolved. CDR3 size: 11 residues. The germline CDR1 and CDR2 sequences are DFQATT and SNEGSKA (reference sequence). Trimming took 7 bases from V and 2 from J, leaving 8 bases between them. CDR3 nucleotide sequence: TGCAGTGTAGGAAGAAACACTGAAGCTTTCTTT. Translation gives CSVGRNTEAFF.

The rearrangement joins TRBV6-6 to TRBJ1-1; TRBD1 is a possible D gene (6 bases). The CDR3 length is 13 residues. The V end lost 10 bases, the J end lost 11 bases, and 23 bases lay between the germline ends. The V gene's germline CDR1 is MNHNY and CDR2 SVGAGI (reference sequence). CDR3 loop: CATFLVGGIEAFF. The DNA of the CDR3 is TGTGCCACCTTCCTCGTAGGGGGAATCGAGGCTTTCTTT.

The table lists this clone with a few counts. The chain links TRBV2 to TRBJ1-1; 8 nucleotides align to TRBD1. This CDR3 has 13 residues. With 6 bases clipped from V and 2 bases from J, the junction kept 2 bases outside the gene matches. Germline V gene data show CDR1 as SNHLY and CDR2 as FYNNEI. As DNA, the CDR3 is TGTGCCAGCAGCGGACAGGGAAACACTGAAGCTTTCTTT. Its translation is CASSGQGNTEAFF.

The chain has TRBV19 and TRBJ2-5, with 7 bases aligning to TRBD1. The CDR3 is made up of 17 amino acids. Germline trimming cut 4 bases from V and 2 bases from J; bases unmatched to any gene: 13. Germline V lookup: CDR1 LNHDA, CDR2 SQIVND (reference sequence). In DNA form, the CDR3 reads TGTGCCAGTAGTAGATTAACCGGGACAGATTATCAAGAGACCCAGTACTTC. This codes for CASSRLTGTDYQETQYF.

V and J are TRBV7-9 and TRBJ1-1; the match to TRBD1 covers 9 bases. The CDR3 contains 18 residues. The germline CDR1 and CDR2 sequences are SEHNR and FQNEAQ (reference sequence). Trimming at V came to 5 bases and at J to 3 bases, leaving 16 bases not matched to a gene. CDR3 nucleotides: TGTGCCAGCAGCGGGACAGGGATAAGTGCCATCAGGGACACTGAAGCTTTCTTT. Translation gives CASSGTGISAIRDTEAFF. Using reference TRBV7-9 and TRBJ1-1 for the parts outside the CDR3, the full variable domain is DTGVSQNPRHKITKRGQNVTFRCDPISEHNRLYWYRQTLGQGPEFLTYFQNEAQLEKSRLLSDRFSAERPKGSFSTLEIQRTEQGDSAMYLCASSGTGISAIRDTEAFFGQGTRLTVV.

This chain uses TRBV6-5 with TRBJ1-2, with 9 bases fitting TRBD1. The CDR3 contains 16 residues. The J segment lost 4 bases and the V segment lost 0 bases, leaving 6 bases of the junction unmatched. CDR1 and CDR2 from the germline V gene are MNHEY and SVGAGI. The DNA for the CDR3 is TGTGCCAGCAGTTACTCGAGTCGGGACAGGGTCTATGGCTACACCTTC. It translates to CASSYSSRDRVYGYTF.

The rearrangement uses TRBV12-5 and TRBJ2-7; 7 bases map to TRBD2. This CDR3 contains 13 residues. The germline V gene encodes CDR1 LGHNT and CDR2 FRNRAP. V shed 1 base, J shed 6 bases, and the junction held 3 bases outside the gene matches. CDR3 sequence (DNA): TGTGCTAGTGGTTTGGCGGGGGGTCGCGAGCAGTACTTC. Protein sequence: CASGLAGGREQYF.

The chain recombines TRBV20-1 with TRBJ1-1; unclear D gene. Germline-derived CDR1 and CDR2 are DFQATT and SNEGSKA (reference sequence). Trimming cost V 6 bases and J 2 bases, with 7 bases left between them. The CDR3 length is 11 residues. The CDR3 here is CSALSNTEAFF. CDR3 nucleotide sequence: TGCAGTGCGCTAAGTAACACTGAAGCTTTCTTT.

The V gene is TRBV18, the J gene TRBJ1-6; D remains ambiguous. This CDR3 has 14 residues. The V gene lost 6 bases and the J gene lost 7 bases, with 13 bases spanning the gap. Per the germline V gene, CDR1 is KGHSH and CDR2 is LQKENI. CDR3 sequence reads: CASSQVGKNSPLHF. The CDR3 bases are TGTGCCAGCTCCCAGGTGGGGAAAAATTCACCCCTCCACTTT.

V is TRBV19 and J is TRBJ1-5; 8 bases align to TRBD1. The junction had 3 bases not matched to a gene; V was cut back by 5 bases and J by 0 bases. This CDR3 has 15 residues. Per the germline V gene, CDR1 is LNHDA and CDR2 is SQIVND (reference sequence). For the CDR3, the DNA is TGTGCCAGTAGTGCAGGGGGCTTTAGCAATCAGCCCCAGCATTTT. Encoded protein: CASSAGGFSNQPQHF.